These T cell receptor beta chains were read from a single sample in a study of shared clonotypes between healthy human individuals. Sequencing was performed with immunoSEQ multiplex PCR; in TCRdb, only in-frame clones are kept and a portion is missing. The repertoire consists of around 120,000 clones, with about 67% occurring once and the leading ten covering roughly 22%. What was sequenced was memory CD8+ T cells sorted from blood. All receptors come from a woman between 25 and 40 years old in good health. Each CDR3 is given with its conserved first and last residue. The D gene is left open where the match is weak. For some rows the clone size is stated as once, few or many, or as a class when expanded; others skip it.

V	J	size	D	DNA	CDR3
TRBV28	TRBJ2-3	.	.	TGTGCCAGCAGACGCCCGGGGGACACAGATACGCAGTATTTT	CASRRPGDTDTQYF
TRBV4-1	TRBJ2-7	once	TRBD2	TGCGCCAGCAGCCAGGACCCCCTAGCGGGAGGTGACGAGCAGTACTTC	CASSQDPLAGGDEQYF
TRBV7-6	TRBJ2-5	.	.	TGTGCCAGCAGCTTAAGTTTGATTCGGGAGCAGTACTTC	CASSLSLIREQYF
TRBV28	TRBJ1-2	.	.	TGTGCCAGCAGTTTTGGAGGAGGTAACTATGGCTACACCTTC	CASSFGGGNYGYTF
TRBV5-5	TRBJ2-7	.	.	TGTGCCAGCAGCGGGATTAGGAGCTCCTACGAGCAGTACTTC	CASSGIRSSYEQYF
TRBV7-6	TRBJ2-2	.	.	TGTGCCAGCAGCTGGAAAAAAAACGGGGAGCTGTTTTTT	CASSWKKNGELFF
TRBV9	TRBJ2-1	few	TRBD2	TGTGCCAGCAGCGCCCGTCCCGGGAGGCTTTACAATGAGCAGTTCTTC	CASSARPGRLYNEQFF
TRBV4-1	TRBJ2-1	.	.	TGCGCCAGCAGCCAAGATGCGGTGCGGGGGCGGACTCGCGATGAGCAGTTCTTC	CASSQDAVRGRTRDEQFF
TRBV29-1	TRBJ1-1	few	.	TGCAGCGTTGGGGGGGGCAGGCTAAAGGGAACTGAAGCTTTCTTT	CSVGGGRLKGTEAFF
TRBV7-6	TRBJ2-7	few	.	TGTGCCAGCAGCATTGGCCCAACCTACGAGCAGTACTTC	CASSIGPTYEQYF
TRBV28	TRBJ2-1	.	.	TGTGCCAGAACCGGGGGTAGGTCCTACAATGAGCAGTTCTTC	CARTGGRSYNEQFF
TRBV5-4	TRBJ2-4	.	.	TGTGCCAGCAGCTTGGGACAGATAAAAAACATTCAGTACTTC	CASSLGQIKNIQYF
TRBV19	TRBJ2-7	.	TRBD2	TGTGCCAGTAGCCGTCAAGCGGGAGGCTACGAGCAGTACTTC	CASSRQAGGYEQYF
TRBV4-1	TRBJ2-7	.	TRBD2	TGCGCCAGCAGCCAAGGTCAGGGAGGGATTTACGAGCAGTACTTC	CASSQGQGGIYEQYF
TRBV6-4	TRBJ2-3	many	TRBD2	TGTGCCAGCAGTGACGGGGCGGGAGGGCCGGTAGATACGCAGTATTTT	CASSDGAGGPVDTQYF
TRBV5-1	TRBJ2-2	.	.	TGCGCCAGCAGCCGGTGGGGGGGCTACACCGGGGAGCTGTTTTTT	CASSRWGGYTGELFF
TRBV29-1	TRBJ1-1	.	.	TGCAGCGTTGAAGAGTTCCGGAACACTGAAGCTTTCTTT	CSVEEFRNTEAFF
TRBV7-9	TRBJ1-2	.	TRBD1	TGTGCCAGCAGCCCAACCCTTCTGACAGGGGGCTATGGCTACACCTTC	CASSPTLLTGGYGYTF
TRBV6-1	TRBJ1-2	.	.	TGTGCCAGCAGCGGCCCGGAGATACGAAACTATGGCTACACCTTC	CASSGPEIRNYGYTF
TRBV2	TRBJ2-5	few	.	TGTGCCAGCAGTGAAAGGAGAGAGACCCAGTACTTC	CASSERRETQYF
TRBV4-1	TRBJ2-7	.	.	TGCGCCAGCAGCCAAGATTGGCCGGGCGGGTTAATTGGGTACGAGCAGTACTTC	CASSQDWPGGLIGYEQYF
TRBV7-9	TRBJ2-7	.	.	TGTGCCAGCAGCCCCCGCGGGACCGGTGGCCTCTACGAGCAGTACTTC	CASSPRGTGGLYEQYF
TRBV19	TRBJ2-5	.	.	TGTGCCAGTAGCTCGAGGAGTGGGGAGACCCAGTACTTC	CASSSRSGETQYF
TRBV28	TRBJ2-7	.	TRBD1	TGTGCCACCCAGACAGGGCCGATCGAGCAGTACTTC	CATQTGPIEQYF
TRBV4-1	TRBJ2-7	.	.	TGCGCCAGCAGCCAAGCAGAATACGGTGAAACCTCCTACGAGCAGTACTTC	CASSQAEYGETSYEQYF
TRBV12-5	TRBJ2-7	.	.	TGTGCTAGTGGTTTAGGGGGGAGGAAGTTCCACGAGCAGTACTTC	CASGLGGRKFHEQYF
TRBV4-1	TRBJ2-5	.	.	TGCGCCAGCAGCCAAGAGCACCAAGAGACCCAGTACTTC	CASSQEHQETQYF
TRBV6-5	TRBJ1-2	.	.	TGTGCCAGCCTAGGGGGGGCACCCTCGGGCTATGGCTACACCTTC	CASLGGAPSGYGYTF
TRBV29-1	TRBJ2-7	.	TRBD1	TGCAGCGTTTTTGCAGGGGGAACACTTACCTACGAGCAGTACTTC	CSVFAGGTLTYEQYF
TRBV10-3	TRBJ2-3	.	TRBD2	TGTGCCATCAGTGAGAGGGGTCTAGCGGACCTCACAGATACGCAGTATTTT	CAISERGLADLTDTQYF
TRBV6-4	TRBJ2-1	few	TRBD2	TGTGCCAGCAGTGACCGGGGAGGGTCCGACGTCCATGAGCAGTTCTTC	CASSDRGGSDVHEQFF
TRBV2	TRBJ2-7	.	.	TGTGCCAGCAGTGAAAGGACATACTACGAGCAGTACTTC	CASSERTYYEQYF
TRBV28	TRBJ1-2	.	.	TGTGCCAGCAGTTTATCCAAGAGGGCTGGTGGCTACACCTTC	CASSLSKRAGGYTF
TRBV28	TRBJ2-7	.	TRBD2	TGTGCCAGCACTCCCCTAGCGGGAGGAGTCTCCTACGAGCAGTACTTC	CASTPLAGGVSYEQYF
TRBV29-1	TRBJ1-2	.	.	TGCAGTGATCTTCAAATCGGGCCGGACTACACCTTC	CSDLQIGPDYTF
TRBV5-6	TRBJ2-7	.	TRBD2	TGTGCCAGCAGCCCAAGGCGCGGGAGCCGTTACGAGCAGTACTTC	CASSPRRGSRYEQYF
TRBV2	TRBJ2-7	.	TRBD1	TGTGCCAGCAGTGGGGACAGGGGACGGGGCTCGTACGAGCAGTACTTC	CASSGDRGRGSYEQYF
TRBV11-2	TRBJ2-5	.	.	TGTGCCAGCAGCTCTCGTGAGACCCAGTACTTC	CASSSRETQYF
TRBV6-5	TRBJ1-5	.	TRBD1	TGTGCCAGCAGTTCACGGGGAGGGGGCGGCAATCAGCCCCAGCATTTT	CASSSRGGGGNQPQHF
TRBV4-1	TRBJ2-7	.	.	TGCGCCAGCAGCCTTCGCCCGGGGGCGCGAACCTACGAGCAGTACTTC	CASSLRPGARTYEQYF
TRBV4-1	TRBJ2-7	.	.	TGCGCCAGCAGCCAACGTGACGGAGCCTACGAGCAGTACTTC	CASSQRDGAYEQYF
TRBV4-1	TRBJ1-2	.	.	TGCGCCAGCAGCCAAGGCCCCGGAGGGGGGGACTATGGCTACACCTTC	CASSQGPGGGDYGYTF
TRBV5-1	TRBJ2-7	.	.	TGCGCCAGCAGCTTGGCCGGGACCTACGAGCAGTACTTC	CASSLAGTYEQYF
TRBV6-5	TRBJ1-4	.	.	TGTGCCAGCGGAGTAGGAGGGTGGGGTGAAAAACTGTTTTTT	CASGVGGWGEKLFF
TRBV7-2	TRBJ2-1	.	TRBD1	TGTGCCAGCAGCCCGAGACAGGGTCCGACCAATGAGCAGTTCTTC	CASSPRQGPTNEQFF
TRBV18	TRBJ1-1	.	.	TGTGCCAGCTCACCTTTGGGAATCAGGACACCTAACGGGGACACTGAAGCTTTCTTT	CASSPLGIRTPNGDTEAFF
TRBV7-8	TRBJ2-7	.	.	TGTGCCAGCAGCTTAAGGCCCGAGACTAGCTACGAGCAGTACTTC	CASSLRPETSYEQYF
TRBV6-1	TRBJ2-7	medium-sized	TRBD2	TGTGCCAGCAGTGATTGGACTAGCGGGAGACCCGAGCAGTACTTC	CASSDWTSGRPEQYF
TRBV27	TRBJ2-3	.	TRBD1	TGTGCCAGCACCTGGACAGGGGGAGTAACAGATACGCAGTATTTT	CASTWTGGVTDTQYF
TRBV6-1	TRBJ1-1	.	.	TGTGCCAGCAGTGAAACCAGGGTGGACACTGAAGCTTTCTTT	CASSETRVDTEAFF
TRBV18	TRBJ2-5	.	TRBD1	TGTGCCAGCACCAATTTTTCGACAGGGAAGGCCGAGACCCAGTACTTC	CASTNFSTGKAETQYF
TRBV7-9	TRBJ1-5	once	.	TGTGCCAGCAGCTTAATTGGGACCCCCATGGAGCCCCAGCATTTT	CASSLIGTPMEPQHF
TRBV6-6	TRBJ2-1	.	.	TGTGCCAGCACCACAGGGACTCCTGGTACAAATGAGCAGTTCTTC	CASTTGTPGTNEQFF
TRBV16	TRBJ2-5	.	.	TGTGCCAGCAGCCGCTTAAGGGGGACCCAGTACTTC	CASSRLRGTQYF
TRBV28	TRBJ2-1	.	.	TGTGCCAGCAGTTTCTCAATCTCCAGCGATTTGGTCATTGGGCAGTTCTTC	CASSFSISSDLVIGQFF
TRBV25-1	TRBJ2-5	.	TRBD2	TGTGCCAGCAGTGCCTCTTCTACTAGCGGGAGTTTATCGGAGACCCAGTACTTC	CASSASSTSGSLSETQYF
TRBV7-9	TRBJ2-2	many	TRBD1	TGTGCCAGCAGCCCCGGGACAGAAACCGGGGAGCTGTTTTTT	CASSPGTETGELFF
TRBV5-6	TRBJ2-1	.	.	TGTGCCACCGAGCTCTCTTCGGGGTACAATGAGCAGTTCTTC	CATELSSGYNEQFF
TRBV7-3	TRBJ2-1	.	.	TGTGCCAGCAGCTTACTGGGCGGCCCTTACAATGAGCAGTTCTTC	CASSLLGGPYNEQFF
TRBV29-1	TRBJ2-3	many	.	TGCAGCGTTTATCCTTTGCGAACAGGTTTAGATACGCAGTATTTT	CSVYPLRTGLDTQYF